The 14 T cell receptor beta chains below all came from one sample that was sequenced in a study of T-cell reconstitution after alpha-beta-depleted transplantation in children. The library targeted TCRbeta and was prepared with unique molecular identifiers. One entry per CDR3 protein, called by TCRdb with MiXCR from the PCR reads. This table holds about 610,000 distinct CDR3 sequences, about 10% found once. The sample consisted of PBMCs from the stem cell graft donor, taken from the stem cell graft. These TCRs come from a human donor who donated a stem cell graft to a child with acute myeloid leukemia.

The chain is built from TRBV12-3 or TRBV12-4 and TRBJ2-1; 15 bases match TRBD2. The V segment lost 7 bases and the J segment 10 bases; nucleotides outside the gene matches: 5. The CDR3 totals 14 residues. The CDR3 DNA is TGTGCCAGCACCACTGGACTAGCGGGAGGGGAGCAGTTCTTC. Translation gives CASTTGLAGGEQFF.

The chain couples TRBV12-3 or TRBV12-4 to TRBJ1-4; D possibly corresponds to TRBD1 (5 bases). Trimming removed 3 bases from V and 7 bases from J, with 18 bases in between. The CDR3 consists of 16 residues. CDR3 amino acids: CASSLGINPRGEKLFF. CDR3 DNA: TGTGCCAGCAGTTTGGGTATTAACCCTAGGGGTGAAAAACTGTTTTTT.

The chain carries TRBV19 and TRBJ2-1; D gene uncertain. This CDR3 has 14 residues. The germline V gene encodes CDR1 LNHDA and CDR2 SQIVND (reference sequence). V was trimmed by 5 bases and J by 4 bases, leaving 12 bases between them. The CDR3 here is CASSSDQGYNEQFF. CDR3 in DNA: TGTGCCAGTAGTTCGGACCAAGGATACAATGAGCAGTTCTTC.

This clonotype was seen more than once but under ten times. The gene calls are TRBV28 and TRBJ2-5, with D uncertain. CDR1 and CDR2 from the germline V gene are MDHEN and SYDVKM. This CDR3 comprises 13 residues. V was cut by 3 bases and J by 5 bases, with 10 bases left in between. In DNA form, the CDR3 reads TGTGCCAGCAGTTTTGGGGTTTCGGAGACCCAGTACTTC. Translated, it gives CASSFGVSETQYF.

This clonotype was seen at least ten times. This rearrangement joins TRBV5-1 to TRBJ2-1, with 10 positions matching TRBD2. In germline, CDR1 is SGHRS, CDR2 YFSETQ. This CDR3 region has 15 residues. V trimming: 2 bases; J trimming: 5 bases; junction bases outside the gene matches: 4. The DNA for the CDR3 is TGCGCCAGCAGCTTAGGACTAGCGGACAACAATGAGCAGTTCTTC. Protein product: CASSLGLADNNEQFF.

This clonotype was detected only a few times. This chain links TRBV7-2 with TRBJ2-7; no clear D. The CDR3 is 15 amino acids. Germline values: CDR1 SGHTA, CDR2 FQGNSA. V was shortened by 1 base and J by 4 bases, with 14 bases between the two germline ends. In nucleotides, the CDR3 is TGTGCCAGCAGCTTAGGTACACTCCCTGGGTACGAGCAGTACTTC. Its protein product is CASSLGTLPGYEQYF.

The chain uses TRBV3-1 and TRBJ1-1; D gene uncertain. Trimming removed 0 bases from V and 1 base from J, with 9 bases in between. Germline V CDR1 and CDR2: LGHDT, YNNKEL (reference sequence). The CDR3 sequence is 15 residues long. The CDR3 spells CASSQDGRKNTEAFF. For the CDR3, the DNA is TGTGCCAGCAGCCAAGACGGCAGAAAGAACACTGAAGCTTTCTTT.

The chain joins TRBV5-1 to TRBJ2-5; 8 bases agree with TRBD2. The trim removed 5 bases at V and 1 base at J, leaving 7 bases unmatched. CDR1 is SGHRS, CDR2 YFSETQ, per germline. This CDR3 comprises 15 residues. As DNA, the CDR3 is TGCGCCAGCAGTGGTCTACTAGCGGCCCAAGAGACCCAGTACTTC. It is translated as CASSGLLAAQETQYF.

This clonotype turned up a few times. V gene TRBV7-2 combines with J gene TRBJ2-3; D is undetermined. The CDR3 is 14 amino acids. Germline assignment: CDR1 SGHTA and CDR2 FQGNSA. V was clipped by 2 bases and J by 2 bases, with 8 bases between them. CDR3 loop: CASSLRAPTDTQYF. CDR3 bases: TGTGCCAGCAGCTTACGAGCGCCCACAGATACGCAGTATTTT.

The DNA of the CDR3 is TGTGCCAGCCAGACCGGACTAGCGGGAGTTACAGATACGCAGTATTTT. Its translation is CASQTGLAGVTDTQYF. The J gene is TRBJ2-3, the V gene TRBV6-2 or TRBV6-3; TRBD2 aligns across 13 bases. V dropped 8 bases and J dropped 3; count of bases not matched to a gene: 8. The germline V gene has CDR1 MNHEY and CDR2 SVGEGT. CDR3 length: 16 residues.

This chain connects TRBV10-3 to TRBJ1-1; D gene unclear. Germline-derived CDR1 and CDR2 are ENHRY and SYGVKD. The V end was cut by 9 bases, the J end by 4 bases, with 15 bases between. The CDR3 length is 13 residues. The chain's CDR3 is CAIRTEGGTEAFF. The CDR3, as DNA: TGTGCCATACGGACGGAGGGAGGCACTGAAGCTTTCTTT.

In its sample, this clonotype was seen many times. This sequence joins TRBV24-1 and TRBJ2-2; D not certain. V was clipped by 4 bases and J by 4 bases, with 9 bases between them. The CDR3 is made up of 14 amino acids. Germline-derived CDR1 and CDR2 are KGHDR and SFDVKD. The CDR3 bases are TGTGCCACCAGTGACCCCGGAGTCACCGGGGAGCTGTTTTTT. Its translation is CATSDPGVTGELFF.

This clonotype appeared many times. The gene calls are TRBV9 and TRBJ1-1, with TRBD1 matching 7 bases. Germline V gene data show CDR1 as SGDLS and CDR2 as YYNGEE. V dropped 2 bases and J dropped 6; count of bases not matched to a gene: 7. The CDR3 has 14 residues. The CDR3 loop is CASSVTQGSPEAFF. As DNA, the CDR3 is TGTGCCAGCAGCGTGACACAGGGGTCCCCTGAAGCTTTCTTT.

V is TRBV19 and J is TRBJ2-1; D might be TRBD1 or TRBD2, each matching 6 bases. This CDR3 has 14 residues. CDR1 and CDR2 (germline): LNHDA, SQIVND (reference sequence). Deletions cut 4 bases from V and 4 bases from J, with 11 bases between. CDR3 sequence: CASSRRGQYNEQFF. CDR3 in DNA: TGTGCCAGTAGTAGGAGGGGACAATACAATGAGCAGTTCTTC.